These T cell receptor beta chains were read from a single sample in a study of Ad26.COV2.S vaccination and SARS-CoV-2 variants. Sequencing was performed with immunoSEQ multiplex PCR; in TCRdb, only in-frame clones are kept and a portion is missing. The sample shows around 420,000 clones, around 89% of them seen only once. Sequences were derived from peripheral blood, sampled in a trial of Ad26.COV2.S vaccine versus placebo. Source of these receptors: a person aged 18-60 years who received the Ad26.COV2.S COVID-19 vaccine or a placebo. The CDR3 runs from the conserved cysteine through the conserved F or W. A D gene is named only where the DNA matches it firmly.

j_call: TRBJ1-6
v_call: TRBV9
d_call: -
cdr3_aa: CASSPRGESYNSPLHF
cdr3_nt: TGTGCCAGCAGCCCTCGGGGGGAATCCTATAATTCACCCCTCCACTTT

j_call: TRBJ1-5
v_call: TRBV3-1/TRBV3-2
d_call: -
cdr3_aa: CASSQDGAENQPQHF
cdr3_nt: TGTGCCAGCAGCCAAGATGGGGCAGAAAATCAGCCCCAGCATTTT

j_call: TRBJ1-4
v_call: TRBV5-5
d_call: TRBD1
cdr3_aa: CASSLLGTGTEEKLFF
cdr3_nt: TGTGCCAGCAGCTTGTTAGGGACAGGGACTGAAGAAAAACTGTTTTTT

j_call: TRBJ1-6
v_call: TRBV6-5
d_call: TRBD1
cdr3_aa: CASSYSGGGVSPLHF
cdr3_nt: TGTGCCAGCAGTTACTCAGGAGGGGGCGTCTCACCCCTCCACTTT

j_call: TRBJ1-3
v_call: TRBV5-1
d_call: -
cdr3_aa: CASSRSEISSGNTIYF
cdr3_nt: TGCGCCAGCAGCCGGTCAGAAATTTCCTCTGGAAACACCATATATTTT

j_call: TRBJ2-3
v_call: TRBV27
d_call: -
cdr3_aa: CASSLWKFADTQYF
cdr3_nt: TGTGCCAGCAGTTTATGGAAGTTCGCAGATACGCAGTATTTT

j_call: TRBJ1-2
v_call: TRBV28
d_call: -
cdr3_aa: CASSLNYGYTF
cdr3_nt: TGTGCCAGCAGTCTTAACTATGGCTACACCTTC

j_call: TRBJ1-4
v_call: TRBV5-4
d_call: -
cdr3_aa: CASSLAPGEKLFF
cdr3_nt: TGTGCCAGCAGCTTAGCTCCCGGTGAAAAACTGTTTTTT

j_call: TRBJ2-7
v_call: TRBV28
d_call: -
cdr3_aa: CASRQRYYEQYF
cdr3_nt: TGTGCCAGCCGACAACGATACTACGAGCAGTACTTC

j_call: TRBJ1-2
v_call: TRBV7-9
d_call: TRBD1
cdr3_aa: CASSQGTGTGEGGYTF
cdr3_nt: TGTGCCAGCAGCCAAGGCACCGGGACAGGGGAGGGTGGCTACACCTTC

j_call: TRBJ1-1
v_call: TRBV6-6
d_call: -
cdr3_aa: CAGLRGLGTEAFF
cdr3_nt: TGTGCCGGACTCAGGGGCCTCGGGACTGAAGCTTTCTTT

j_call: TRBJ1-6
v_call: TRBV10-3
d_call: TRBD1
cdr3_aa: CANQQGVNSPLHF
cdr3_nt: TGTGCCAACCAACAGGGGGTTAATTCACCCCTCCACTTT

j_call: TRBJ1-6
v_call: TRBV6-4
d_call: TRBD1
cdr3_aa: CASMEGQNHSPLHF
cdr3_nt: TGTGCCAGCATGGAGGGACAGAATCATTCACCCCTCCACTTT